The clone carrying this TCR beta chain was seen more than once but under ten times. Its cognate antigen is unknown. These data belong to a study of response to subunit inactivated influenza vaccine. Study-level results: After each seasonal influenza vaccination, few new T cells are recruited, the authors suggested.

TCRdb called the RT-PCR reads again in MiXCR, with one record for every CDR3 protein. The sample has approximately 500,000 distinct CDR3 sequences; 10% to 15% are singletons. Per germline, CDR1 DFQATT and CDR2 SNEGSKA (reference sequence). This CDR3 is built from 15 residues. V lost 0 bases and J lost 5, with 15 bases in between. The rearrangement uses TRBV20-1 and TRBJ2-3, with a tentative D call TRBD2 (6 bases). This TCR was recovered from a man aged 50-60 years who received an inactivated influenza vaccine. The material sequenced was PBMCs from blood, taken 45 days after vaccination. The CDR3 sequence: CSARDGRGPGDTQYF. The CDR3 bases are TGCAGTGCTAGAGATGGGCGGGGTCCTGGAGATACGCAGTATTTT.